This TCR beta chain stems from a study of PD-L1 blockade in urothelial cancer. As for the study in general: Blood-derived samples held a median roughly 150,000 T cells. Study-level findings and limits: Survival was better when pretreatment blood TCR clonality fell below the median.

Time point of the sample: peripheral blood 6 weeks after treatment start. Patients' urothelial carcinoma was locally advanced or metastatic. Spiking of synthetic TCR analog templates was performed in each PCR. The repertoire was sequenced with immunoSEQ multiplex PCR; TCRdb's copy has only in-frame clones and lacks some. The table records about 130,000 clones, roughly 82% of them present only once. Germline V gene sequence: CDR1 SGHAT, CDR2 FQNNGV. The CDR3 is 16 amino acids. V lost 5 bases to trimming and J lost 0 bases, with 15 bases between them. Comment on this clone: The target antigen is unknown.

V gene TRBV11-2 combines with J gene TRBJ2-3; possible D gene TRBD1, 6 bases. This TCR came from a man aged 50 or older with urothelial cancer. This material consisted of PBMCs, taken around atezolizumab (anti-PD-L1) treatment. Here the CDR3 reads CASSVTLGASTDTQYF. The CDR3 DNA reads as TGTGCCAGCAGCGTAACCCTGGGGGCGAGCACAGATACGCAGTATTTT. The whole variable domain, filled in from reference TRBV11-2 and TRBJ2-3, reads EAGVAQSPRYKIIEKRQSVAFWCNPISGHATLYWYQQILGQGPKLLIQFQNNGVVDDSQLPKDRFSAERLKGVDSTLKIQPAKLEDSAVYLCASSVTLGASTDTQYFGPGTRLTVL.